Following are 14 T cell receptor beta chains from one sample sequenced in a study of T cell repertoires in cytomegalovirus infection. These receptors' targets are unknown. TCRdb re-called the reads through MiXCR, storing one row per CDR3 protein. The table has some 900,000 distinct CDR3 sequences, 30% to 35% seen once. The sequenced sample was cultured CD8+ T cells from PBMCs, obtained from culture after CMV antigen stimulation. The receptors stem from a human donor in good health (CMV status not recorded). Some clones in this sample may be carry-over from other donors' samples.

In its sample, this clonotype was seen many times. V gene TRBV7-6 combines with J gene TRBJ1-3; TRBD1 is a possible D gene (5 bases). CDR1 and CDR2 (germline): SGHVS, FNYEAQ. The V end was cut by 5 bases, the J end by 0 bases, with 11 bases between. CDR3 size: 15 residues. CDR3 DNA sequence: TGTGCCAGCAGCCAGGGACGGAGCTCTGGAAACACCATATATTTT. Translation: CASSQGRSSGNTIYF.

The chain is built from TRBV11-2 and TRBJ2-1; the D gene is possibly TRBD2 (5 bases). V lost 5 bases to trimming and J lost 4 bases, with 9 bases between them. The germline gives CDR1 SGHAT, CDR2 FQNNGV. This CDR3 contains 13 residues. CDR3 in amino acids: CASSGWEYNEQFF. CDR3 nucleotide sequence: TGTGCCAGCAGCGGCTGGGAGTACAATGAGCAGTTCTTC.

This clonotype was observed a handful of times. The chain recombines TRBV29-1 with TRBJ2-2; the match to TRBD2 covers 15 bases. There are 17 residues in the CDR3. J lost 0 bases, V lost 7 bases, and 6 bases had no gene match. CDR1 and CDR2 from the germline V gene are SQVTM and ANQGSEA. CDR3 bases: TGCAGCGCTGCCGGGACTAGCGGGGGGTCGAACACCGGGGAGCTGTTTTTT. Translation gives CSAAGTSGGSNTGELFF.

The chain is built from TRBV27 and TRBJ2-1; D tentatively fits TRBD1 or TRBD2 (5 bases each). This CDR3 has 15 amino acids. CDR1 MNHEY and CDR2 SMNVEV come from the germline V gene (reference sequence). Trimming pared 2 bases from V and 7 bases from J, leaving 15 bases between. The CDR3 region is CASSLVVQGGNEQFF. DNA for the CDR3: TGTGCCAGCAGTTTAGTAGTGCAGGGCGGGAATGAGCAGTTCTTC.

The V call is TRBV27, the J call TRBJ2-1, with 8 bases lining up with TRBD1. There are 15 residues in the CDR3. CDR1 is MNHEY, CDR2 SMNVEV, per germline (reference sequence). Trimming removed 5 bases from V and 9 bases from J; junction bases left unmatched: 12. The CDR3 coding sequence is TGTGCCAGCAGTCCCGGACAGGGAGGTTTTTTTGAGCAGTTCTTC. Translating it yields CASSPGQGGFFEQFF.

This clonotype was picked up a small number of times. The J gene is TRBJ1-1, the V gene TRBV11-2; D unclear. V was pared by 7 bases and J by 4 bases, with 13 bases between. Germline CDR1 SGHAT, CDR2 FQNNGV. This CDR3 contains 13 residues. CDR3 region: CASNSKLSTEAFF. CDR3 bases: TGTGCCAGCAACTCGAAGTTAAGCACTGAAGCTTTCTTT.

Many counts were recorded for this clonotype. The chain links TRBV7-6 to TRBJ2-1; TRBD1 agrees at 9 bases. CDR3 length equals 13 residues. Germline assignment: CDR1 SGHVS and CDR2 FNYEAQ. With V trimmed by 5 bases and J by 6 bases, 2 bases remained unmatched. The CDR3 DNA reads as TGTGCCAGCAGCCACAGGGGGCTCAATGAGCAGTTCTTC. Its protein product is CASSHRGLNEQFF.

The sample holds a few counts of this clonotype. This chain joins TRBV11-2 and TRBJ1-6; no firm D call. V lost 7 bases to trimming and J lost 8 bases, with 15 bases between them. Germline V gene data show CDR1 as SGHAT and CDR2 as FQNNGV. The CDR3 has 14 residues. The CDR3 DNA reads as TGTGCCAGCAAACCCTCTCTTCTTGATTCACCCCTCCACTTT. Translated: CASKPSLLDSPLHF.

Here the CDR3 reads CATSVTNSPLHF. CDR3 in DNA: TGTGCCACCAGTGTGACCAATTCACCCCTCCACTTT. This chain connects TRBV24-1 to TRBJ1-6; D is unclear. The CDR3 is 12 amino acids. Between the trimmed V and J ends, which lost 5 bases and 7 bases, there was a span of 5 bases. Germline CDR1 is KGHDR and CDR2 is SFDVKD.

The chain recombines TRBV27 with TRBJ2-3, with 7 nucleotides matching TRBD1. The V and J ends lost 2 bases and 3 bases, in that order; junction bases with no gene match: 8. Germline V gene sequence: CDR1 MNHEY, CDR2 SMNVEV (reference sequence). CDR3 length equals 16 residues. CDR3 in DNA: TGTGCCAGCAGTTTAGACTTCGGACAGGATACAGATACGCAGTATTTT. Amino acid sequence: CASSLDFGQDTDTQYF.

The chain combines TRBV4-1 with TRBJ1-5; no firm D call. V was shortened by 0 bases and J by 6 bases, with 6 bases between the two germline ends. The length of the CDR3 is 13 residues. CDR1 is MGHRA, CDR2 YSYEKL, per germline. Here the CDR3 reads CASSQDTFQPQHF. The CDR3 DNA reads TGCGCCAGCAGCCAAGATACCTTTCAGCCCCAGCATTTT.

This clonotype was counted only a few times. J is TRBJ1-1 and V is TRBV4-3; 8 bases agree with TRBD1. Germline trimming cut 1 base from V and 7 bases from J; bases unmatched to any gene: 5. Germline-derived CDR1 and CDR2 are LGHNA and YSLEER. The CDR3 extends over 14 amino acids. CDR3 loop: CASSQAGGYGEAFF. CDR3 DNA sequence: TGCGCCAGCAGCCAAGCAGGGGGCTATGGTGAAGCTTTCTTT.

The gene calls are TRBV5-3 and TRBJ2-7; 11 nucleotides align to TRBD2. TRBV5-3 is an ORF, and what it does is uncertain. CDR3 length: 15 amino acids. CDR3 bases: TGTGCCAGCAGCTTACTAGCGGGGGAGTACTACGAGCAGTACGTC. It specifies CASSLLAGEYYEQYV.

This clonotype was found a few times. CDR3 sequence: CASSNRGLGNEQFF. The CDR3 nucleotides read TGTGCCAGCAGCAACAGGGGTTTGGGGAATGAGCAGTTCTTC. This sequence joins TRBV7-8 and TRBJ2-1; TRBD1 agrees at 7 bases. J was trimmed by 7 bases and V by 5 bases; bases with no gene match: 8. CDR3 length: 14 residues. Germline V gene data show CDR1 as SGHVS and CDR2 as FQNEAQ.